This T cell receptor beta chain emerged from a study of blood T cells in healthy people across ages. V dropped 4 bases and J dropped 7 bases, with 19 bases sitting between them. Germline V gene lookup returns CDR1 SNHLY and CDR2 FYNNEI. The CDR3 extends over 15 amino acids. Primed by a sample-barcoded 5' primer and a J-beta primer mix, a second PCR proceeded for 7 to 11 cycles. Tags on each cDNA molecule came from a template-switch adaptor with 12 random nucleotides. TCRdb redid the calling of the 5' RACE reads with MiXCR, one entry per CDR3 protein. The sample records about 1,400,000 distinct CDR3 sequences, 40% to 50% being singletons.

V gene TRBV2 combines with J gene TRBJ1-1; D uncertain. The specimen sequenced was blood. The TCR originated in a woman aged 18-35 years in good health. CDR3 protein: CASSGSLGAGIEAFF. CDR3 in DNA: TGTGCCAGCAGTGGGTCCTTGGGCGCTGGGATTGAAGCTTTCTTT.